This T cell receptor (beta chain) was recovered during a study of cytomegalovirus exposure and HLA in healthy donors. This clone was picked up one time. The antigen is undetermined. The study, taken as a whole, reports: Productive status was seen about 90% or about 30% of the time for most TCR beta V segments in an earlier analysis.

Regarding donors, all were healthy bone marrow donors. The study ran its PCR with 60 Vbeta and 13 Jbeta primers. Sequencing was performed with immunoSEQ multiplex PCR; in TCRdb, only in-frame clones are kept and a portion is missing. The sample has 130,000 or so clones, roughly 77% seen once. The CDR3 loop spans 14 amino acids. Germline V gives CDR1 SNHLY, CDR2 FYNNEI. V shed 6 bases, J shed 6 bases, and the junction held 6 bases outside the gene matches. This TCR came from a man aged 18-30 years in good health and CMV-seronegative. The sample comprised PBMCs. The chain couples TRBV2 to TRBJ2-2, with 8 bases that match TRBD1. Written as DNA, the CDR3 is TGTGCCAGCAGGGAGGGACAGGCGCCCGGGGAGCTGTTTTTT. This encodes CASREGQAPGELFF.